A selection of T cell receptor beta chains follows, all from one sample in a study of neurological immune-mediated disorders. TCRdb fed the 5' RACE reads into MiXCR, producing one record per CDR3 protein. The table lists 60,000 to 70,000 distinct CDR3 sequences, more than 4.5% of them singletons. The sequenced material came from PBMCs. The receptors shown here come from a human donor with multiple sclerosis. The donor label of this sample is uncertain. Each CDR3 is given with its conserved first and last residue. The D gene is left open where the match is weak. Size is omitted from some rows. Given values are once, few, many or a class for expanded clones.

j_call	d_call	clone_size	v_call	cdr3_nt	cdr3_aa
TRBJ2-7	.	.	TRBV4-3	TGCGCCAGCAGCCAAGATGGGGGTTCCCAGGTAACCTACGAGCAGTACTTC	CASSQDGGSQVTYEQYF
TRBJ2-3	.	many	TRBV27	TGTGCCAGCAGTTTCGTGCGTCCTAGCACAGATACGCAGTATTTT	CASSFVRPSTDTQYF
TRBJ1-5	.	.	TRBV20-1	TGCAGTGCTGTAGGACTAGGCGAGACCCAGCATTTT	CSAVGLGETQHF
TRBJ1-2	TRBD1	many	TRBV9	TGTGCCAGCAGCCCATCGGGACAGGGGTACTATGGCTACACCTTC	CASSPSGQGYYGYTF
TRBJ1-5	.	many	TRBV27	TGTGCCAGCGGTAGGACATTTTCTAGCAATCAGCCCCAGCATTTT	CASGRTFSSNQPQHF
TRBJ1-2	TRBD1	many	TRBV25-1	TGTGCCAGCAGCCTAGGGACAGCCTATGGCTACACCTTC	CASSLGTAYGYTF
TRBJ1-6	.	many	TRBV6-5	TGTGCCAGCAGTTACTCGTGGAGTCGGGGGAATTCACCCCTCCACTTT	CASSYSWSRGNSPLHF
TRBJ1-5	.	many	TRBV20-1	TGCAGTGCTAGCGGGACCAGCAATCAGCCCCAGCATTTT	CSASGTSNQPQHF
TRBJ2-2	.	many	TRBV6-5	TGTGCCAGCAGTAGGGGTCAGGGGAAGACCGGGGAGCTGTTTTTT	CASSRGQGKTGELFF
TRBJ1-1	TRBD1	many	TRBV7-8	TGTGCCAGCAGCACCTACACAGGGGCAGGTGAAGCTTTCTTT	CASSTYTGAGEAFF